Sequencing of this T cell receptor beta chain was carried out in a study of cytomegalovirus exposure and HLA in healthy donors. Study-wide context: For the roughly 400 genotyped donors, over 80% fell within the Caucasian-associated ancestry cluster. General study findings and limits: The availability of immune exposure information extended only to CMV serostatus. Among the CMV-associated chains, three were confirmed in vitro as specific for CMV antigens.

Healthy bone marrow donors supplied every sample. Note on this clone: Its antigen is still unknown.

Use of 60 Vbeta and 13 Jbeta primers characterized the PCR. Libraries were prepared by immunoSEQ multiplex PCR; TCRdb keeps only in-frame clonotypes and omits some of them. The profile shows 150,000 to 200,000 clones, roughly 84% of them singletons. CDR3 length: 14 residues. V lost 6 bases to trimming and J lost 5 bases; unmatched junction nucleotides: 6. Germline CDR1 reads MNHNY; CDR2 reads SVGAGI (reference sequence). The sequence derives from a man in his forties or fifties in good health and CMV-seropositive. V and J are TRBV6-6 and TRBJ2-5, with TRBD2 identical over 10 bases. Sequenced: PBMCs. The CDR3 DNA reads TGTGCCAGCAGCCCTAGCGGGAGCTTGGAGACCCAGTACTTC. Amino acids: CASSPSGSLETQYF.